Following are 23 T cell receptor beta chains from one sample sequenced in a study of T cells in Graves' hyperthyroidism and ophthalmopathy. TCR beta CDR3 sequences were amplified from RNA transcripts. During a first-round RT-PCR of the TCR CDR3, the HTBI primer set was used. TCRdb used MiXCR to reprocess the multiplex PCR reads, holding one entry per CDR3 protein. The data contain nearly 250,000 distinct CDR3 sequences, 16% of them seen just once; the ten biggest clones take up under 35%. Sequenced input: blood. Every receptor here comes from a woman under 30 with Graves' ophthalmopathy.

J is TRBJ2-1 and V is TRBV29-1, with 11 nucleotides matching TRBD2. Germline V gene data show CDR1 as SQVTM and CDR2 as ANQGSEA. This CDR3 has 16 amino acids. V dropped 6 bases and J dropped 6; count of bases not matched to a gene: 13. The CDR3 sequence is CSVCLIGTSGVNEQFF. CDR3 in DNA: TGCAGCGTCTGTTTGATCGGGACTAGCGGCGTCAATGAGCAGTTCTTC.

The table lists this clonotype with many counts. The rearrangement links TRBV9 to TRBJ2-1; TRBD2 is a possible D gene (6 bases). With 2 bases removed from V and 4 bases from J, the gap between germline ends came to 13 bases. The CDR3 length is 15 residues. Germline CDR1 SGDLS, CDR2 YYNGEE. The CDR3, as DNA: TGTGCCAGCAGCGTCGGAGCGGGTTATTACAATGAGCAGTTCTTC. Protein: CASSVGAGYYNEQFF.

In this sample, this clonotype turned up many times. This rearrangement joins TRBV12-3 or TRBV12-4 to TRBJ1-1; D possibly corresponds to TRBD1 (6 bases). CDR3 size: 13 residues. The V end was cut by 7 bases, the J end by 1 base, with 10 bases between. This CDR3 reads CASTPDRNTEAFF. The CDR3 DNA follows: TGTGCCAGCACTCCGGACAGGAACACTGAAGCTTTCTTT.

The chain carries TRBV6-4 and TRBJ2-1; TRBD2 agrees at 9 bases. Germline-derived CDR1 and CDR2 are MRHNA and SNTAGT. This CDR3 region has 15 residues. V dropped 0 bases and J dropped 6; count of bases not matched to a gene: 3. The chain's CDR3 is CASSDSGLASNEQFF. The CDR3 DNA sequence: TGTGCCAGCAGTGACTCGGGACTAGCAAGCAATGAGCAGTTCTTC.

Concerning this clonotype: Possible read error: a much larger clone is one base away. This chain connects TRBV7-9 to TRBJ2-5; possibly TRBD2 for D (6 bases). The CDR3 sequence is 16 residues long. Looked up from germline, CDR1 is SEHNR and CDR2 is FQNEAQ (reference sequence). The CDR3 loop reads CASSQSFRDFRETQYF. The DNA for the CDR3 is TGCGCCAGCAGCCAATCTTTCCGGGACTTCCGAGAGACCCAGTACTTC.

DNA of the CDR3: TGCAGTGCTAGAGGACAGGTGGACTATGGGCAGTACTTC. Protein sequence: CSARGQVDYGQYF. The chain couples TRBV20-1 to TRBJ2-7; D tentatively fits TRBD1 or TRBD2 (6 bases each). Germline V gene sequence: CDR1 DFQATT, CDR2 SNEGSKA (reference sequence). V was shortened by 1 base and J by 9 bases, with 16 bases between the two germline ends. There are 13 residues in the CDR3.

This clonotype was detected ten times or more. This chain connects TRBV6-1 to TRBJ1-4, with D unclear. V gave up 6 bases and J gave up 8 bases, with 19 bases separating them. The CDR3 spans 15 residues. Looked up from germline, CDR1 is MNHNS and CDR2 is SASEGT. CDR3 DNA: TGTGCCAGCAGCGTCGTGGTTTTAAATCCCGAAAAACTGTTTTTT. Protein: CASSVVVLNPEKLFF.

The table lists this clonotype with a few counts. Possible read error: a much larger clone is one base away. The chain employs TRBV28 and TRBJ2-5; 9 nucleotides agree with TRBD1. The CDR3 sequence is 15 residues long. Germline-derived CDR1 and CDR2 are MDHEN and SYDVKM. The CDR3 coding sequence is TGTGCCAGCAGTTTCTCGACAGGGGGGCAAGAGGCCCAGTACTTC. The encoded protein is CASSFSTGGQEAQYF.

This clonotype was observed many times. The chain links TRBV7-9 to TRBJ2-7, with 8 bases aligning to TRBD1. Per the germline V gene, CDR1 is SEHNR and CDR2 is FQNEAQ (reference sequence). There are 16 residues in the CDR3. The V segment lost 1 base and the J segment 2 bases; nucleotides outside the gene matches: 7. The CDR3 nucleotides read TGTGCCAGCAGCTTAGGGCTGACAGGGGAACCCTACGAGCAGTACTTC. Translating it yields CASSLGLTGEPYEQYF. Full variable domain (remainder filled in from reference TRBV7-9 and TRBJ2-7): DTGVSQNPRHKITKRGQNVTFRCDPISEHNRLYWYRQTLGQGPEFLTYFQNEAQLEKSRLLSDRFSAERPKGSFSTLEIQRTEQGDSAMYLCASSLGLTGEPYEQYFGPGTRLTVT.

At least ten counts were recorded for this clonotype. The chain has TRBV10-3 and TRBJ2-7, with 9 nucleotides matching TRBD2. CDR3 length: 15 amino acids. Germline loops: CDR1 ENHRY, CDR2 SYGVKD. V shed 6 bases, J shed 2 bases, and the junction held 8 bases outside the gene matches. This CDR3 is CAISTPSGVPYEQYF. CDR3 nucleotide sequence: TGTGCCATCAGCACCCCTAGCGGGGTTCCCTACGAGCAGTACTTC.

At least ten counts were recorded for this clonotype. Written as DNA, the CDR3 is TGTGCCAGCAGCTTAACTGCGGGGACTAGCACAGATACGCAGTATTTT. Protein: CASSLTAGTSTDTQYF. This chain joins TRBV7-3 and TRBJ2-3; D possibly corresponds to TRBD2 (6 bases). The CDR3 covers 16 residues. Trimming stripped 0 bases from V and 0 bases from J, with 10 bases between. The germline gives CDR1 SGHTA, CDR2 FQGTGA.

In this sample, this clonotype turned up many times. J is TRBJ2-7 and V is TRBV7-2, with 8 nucleotides matching TRBD2. J was trimmed by 2 bases and V by 7 bases; bases with no gene match: 7. CDR1 SGHTA and CDR2 FQGNSA come from the germline V gene. The CDR3 extends over 14 amino acids. CDR3 protein: CASTGGLETYEQYF. The CDR3 nucleotides read TGTGCCAGCACTGGGGGACTAGAGACCTACGAGCAGTACTTC.

The table lists this clonotype with many counts. The V and J genes are TRBV27 and TRBJ1-5; no reliable D call. V lost 5 bases to trimming and J lost 8 bases, with 13 bases between them. Germline V gene data show CDR1 as MNHEY and CDR2 as SMNVEV (reference sequence). The CDR3 is 13 amino acids. CDR3 DNA sequence: TGTGCCAGCAGTCCAACTGCTTTTGAGCCCCAGCATTTT. Translated, it gives CASSPTAFEPQHF.

This clonotype was picked up many times. The rearrangement links TRBV30 to TRBJ2-7; D unclear. In germline, CDR1 is GTSNPN, CDR2 SVGIG (reference sequence). Trimming pared 0 bases from V and 0 bases from J, leaving 6 bases between. CDR3 length: 13 amino acids. The CDR3 region has the DNA TGTGCCTGGAGTGTACTGAGCTCCTACGAGCAGTACTTC. This encodes CAWSVLSSYEQYF.

In this sample, this clonotype turned up many times. This chain connects TRBV2 to TRBJ1-1; D call uncertain. Germline CDR1 SNHLY, CDR2 FYNNEI. The CDR3 is made up of 11 amino acids. Trimming removed 7 bases at V and 0 bases at J, with 3 bases between. CDR3 region: CASKVNTEAFF. The CDR3 nucleotides are TGTGCCAGCAAGGTGAACACTGAAGCTTTCTTT.

This clonotype was recorded many times. This sequence joins TRBV4-1 and TRBJ2-1; tentative D call: TRBD2 (5 bases). CDR1 and CDR2 from the germline V gene are MGHRA and YSYEKL. There are 15 residues in the CDR3. Between the trimmed V and J ends, which lost 2 bases and 0 bases, there was a span of 8 bases. CDR3 in amino acids: CASSQRGSSYNEQFF. The DNA for the CDR3 is TGCGCCAGCAGCCAACGGGGTAGCTCCTACAATGAGCAGTTCTTC.

This chain links TRBV11-2 with TRBJ2-7, with 7 bases matching TRBD1. CDR3 length: 14 residues. The V and J ends lost 5 bases and 5 bases, in that order; junction bases with no gene match: 9. Per germline, CDR1 SGHAT and CDR2 FQNNGV. CDR3 amino acids: CASSVTGQIHEQYF. CDR3 bases: TGTGCCAGCAGCGTAACGGGACAGATCCACGAGCAGTACTTC.

This clonotype occurred a few times. This rearrangement joins TRBV5-4 to TRBJ2-1, with D maybe TRBD1 (6 bases). Trimming took off 3 bases at V and 4 bases at J, with 20 bases between the two ends. The CDR3 spans 17 residues. From germline, CDR1 is SGHNT and CDR2 YYREEE (reference sequence). CDR3 nucleotides: TGTGCCAGCAGCTCCCATTCAGGGGCTTTGGCATACAATGAGCAGTTCTTC. Translating gives CASSSHSGALAYNEQFF. The full variable domain, in which reference TRBV5-4 and TRBJ2-1 provide the parts outside the CDR3, is ETGVTQSPTHLIKTRGQQVTLRCSSQSGHNTVSWYQQALGQGPQFIFQYYREEENGRGNFPPRFSGLQFPNYSSELNVNALELDDSALYLCASSSHSGALAYNEQFFGPGTRLTVL.

This clonotype occurred many times. The chain links TRBV27 to TRBJ1-5; D ambiguous. Trimming took off 7 bases at V and 1 base at J, with 17 bases between the two ends. This CDR3 has 16 residues. Per the germline V gene, CDR1 is MNHEY and CDR2 is SMNVEV (reference sequence). The CDR3 DNA sequence: TGTGCCAGCACCTCATACAGCCTAGGCAGCAATCAGCCCCAGCATTTT. This gives the protein CASTSYSLGSNQPQHF.

This clonotype was recorded many times. The gene calls are TRBV9 and TRBJ1-2; a weak D match, TRBD1 (5 bases). The CDR3 extends over 15 amino acids. Trimming cost V 0 bases and J 0 bases, with 9 bases left between them. Germline V lookup: CDR1 SGDLS, CDR2 YYNGEE. The CDR3 here is CASSVEGQSNYGYTF. The CDR3, as DNA: TGTGCCAGCAGCGTAGAGGGGCAGTCTAACTATGGCTACACCTTC.

This clonotype was seen repeatedly, ten times or more. The chain carries TRBV7-8 and TRBJ2-7; D remains ambiguous. The CDR3 is made up of 16 amino acids. V was shortened by 3 bases and J by 0 bases, with 15 bases between the two germline ends. Germline V lookup: CDR1 SGHVS, CDR2 FQNEAQ. CDR3 residues: CASSLGSISTSYEQYF. The CDR3 bases are TGTGCCAGCAGCTTGGGATCGATATCCACCTCCTACGAGCAGTACTTC.

This clonotype was counted between two and nine times. This may be a read error, as it is one base from a much larger clone. The CDR3 DNA sequence: TGCAGCGTTGAGGGAGACGGCCCCTACGAGCAGTACTTC. Translation gives CSVEGDGPYEQYF. The chain is built from TRBV29-1 and TRBJ2-7; a weak D match, TRBD2 (5 bases). There are 13 residues in the CDR3. V dropped 3 bases and J dropped 2 bases, with 11 bases sitting between them. The germline V gene encodes CDR1 SQVTM and CDR2 ANQGSEA.

This clonotype appeared a few times. V is TRBV19 and J is TRBJ1-1, with a weak D call TRBD1 (5 bases). V dropped 11 bases and J dropped 4 bases, with 20 bases sitting between them. This CDR3 is built from 14 residues. Germline CDR1 is LNHDA and CDR2 is SQIVND (reference sequence). The CDR3 DNA reads TGTGCCTGGACATACCAAGACACCTCCACTGAAGCTTTCTTT. Its translation is CAWTYQDTSTEAFF.